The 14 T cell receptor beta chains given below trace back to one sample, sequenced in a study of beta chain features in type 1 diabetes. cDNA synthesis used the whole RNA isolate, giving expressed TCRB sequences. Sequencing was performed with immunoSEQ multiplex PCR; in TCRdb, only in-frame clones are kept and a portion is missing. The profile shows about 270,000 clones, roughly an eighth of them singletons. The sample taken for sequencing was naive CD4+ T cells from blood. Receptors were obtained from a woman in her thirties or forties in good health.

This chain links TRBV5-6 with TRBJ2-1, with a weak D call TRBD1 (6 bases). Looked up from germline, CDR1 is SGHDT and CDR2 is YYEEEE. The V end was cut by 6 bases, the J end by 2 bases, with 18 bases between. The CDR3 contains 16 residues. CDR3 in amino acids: CASNPRDTWPYNEQFF. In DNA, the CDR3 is TGTGCCAGCAACCCCCGGGACACCTGGCCCTACAATGAGCAGTTCTTC.

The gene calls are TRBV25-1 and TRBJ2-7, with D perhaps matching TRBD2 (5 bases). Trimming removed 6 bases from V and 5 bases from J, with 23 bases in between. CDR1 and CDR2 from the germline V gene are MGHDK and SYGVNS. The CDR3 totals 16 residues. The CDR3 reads CASSPPGLRGTDEQYF. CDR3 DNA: TGTGCCAGCAGCCCCCCGGGCTTACGGGGAACCGACGAGCAGTACTTC.

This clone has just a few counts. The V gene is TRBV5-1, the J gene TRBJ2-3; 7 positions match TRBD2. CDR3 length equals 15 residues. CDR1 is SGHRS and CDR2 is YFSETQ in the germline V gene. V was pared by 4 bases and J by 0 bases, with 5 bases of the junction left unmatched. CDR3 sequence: CASSETSTSTDTQYF. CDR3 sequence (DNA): TGCGCCAGCAGCGAGACTAGCACTAGCACAGATACGCAGTATTTT.

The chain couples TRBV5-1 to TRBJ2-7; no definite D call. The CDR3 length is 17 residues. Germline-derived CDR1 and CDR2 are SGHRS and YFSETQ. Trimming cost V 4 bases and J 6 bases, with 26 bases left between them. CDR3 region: CASSTKTPRRSVGEQYF. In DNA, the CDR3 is TGCGCCAGCAGCACAAAAACCCCCCGCAGGTCGGTGGGCGAGCAGTACTTC.

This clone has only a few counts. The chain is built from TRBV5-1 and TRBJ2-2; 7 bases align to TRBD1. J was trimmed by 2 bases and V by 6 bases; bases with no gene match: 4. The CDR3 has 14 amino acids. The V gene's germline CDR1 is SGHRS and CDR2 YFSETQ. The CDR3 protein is CASTRGSNTGELFF. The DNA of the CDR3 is TGCGCCAGCACCAGGGGGTCAAACACCGGGGAGCTGTTTTTT.

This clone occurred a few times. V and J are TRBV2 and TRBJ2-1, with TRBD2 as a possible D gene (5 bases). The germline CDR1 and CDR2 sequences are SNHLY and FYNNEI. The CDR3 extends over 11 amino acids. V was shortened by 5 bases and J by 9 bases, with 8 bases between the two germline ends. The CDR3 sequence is CASSSGVEQFF. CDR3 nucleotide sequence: TGTGCCAGCAGTAGCGGAGTTGAGCAGTTCTTC.

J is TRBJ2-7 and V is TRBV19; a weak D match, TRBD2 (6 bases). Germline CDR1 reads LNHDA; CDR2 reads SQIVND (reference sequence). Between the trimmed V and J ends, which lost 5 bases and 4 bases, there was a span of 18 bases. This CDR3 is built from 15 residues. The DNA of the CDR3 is TGTGCCAGTAGTCAACCTAGCGCAGGTCCTTACGAGCAGTACTTC. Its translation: CASSQPSAGPYEQYF.

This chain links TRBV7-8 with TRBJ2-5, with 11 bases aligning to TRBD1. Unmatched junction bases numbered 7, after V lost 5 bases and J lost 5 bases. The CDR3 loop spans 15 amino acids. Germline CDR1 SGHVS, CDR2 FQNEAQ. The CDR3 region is CASSAWTGGGETQYF. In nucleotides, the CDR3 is TGTGCCAGCAGCGCGTGGACAGGGGGCGGGGAGACCCAGTACTTC.

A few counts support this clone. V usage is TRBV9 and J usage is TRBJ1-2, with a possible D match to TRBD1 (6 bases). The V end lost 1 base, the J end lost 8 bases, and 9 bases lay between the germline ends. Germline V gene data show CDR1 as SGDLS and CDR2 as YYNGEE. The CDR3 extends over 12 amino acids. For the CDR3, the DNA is TGTGCCAGCAGCGTATCAGGGGTCGGCTACACCTTC. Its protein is CASSVSGVGYTF.

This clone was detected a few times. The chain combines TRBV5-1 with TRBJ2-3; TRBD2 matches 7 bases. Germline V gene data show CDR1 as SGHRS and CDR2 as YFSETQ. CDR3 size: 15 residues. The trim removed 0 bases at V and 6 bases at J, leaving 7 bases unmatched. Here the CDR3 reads CASSLGSGGPDTQYF. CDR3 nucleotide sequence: TGCGCCAGCAGCTTGGGGTCGGGGGGTCCGGATACGCAGTATTTT.

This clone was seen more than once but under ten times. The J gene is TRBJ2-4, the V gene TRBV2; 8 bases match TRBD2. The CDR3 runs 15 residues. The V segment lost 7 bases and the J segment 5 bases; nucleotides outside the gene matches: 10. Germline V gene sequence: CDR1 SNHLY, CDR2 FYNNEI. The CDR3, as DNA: TGTGCCAGCAATGTGGATAGCGGGGCCGAAAACATTCAGTACTTC. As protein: CASNVDSGAENIQYF.

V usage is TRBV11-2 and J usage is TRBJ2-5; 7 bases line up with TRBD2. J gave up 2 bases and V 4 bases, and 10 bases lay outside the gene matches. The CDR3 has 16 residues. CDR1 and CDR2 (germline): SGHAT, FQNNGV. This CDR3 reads CASSSVLSSGQETQYF. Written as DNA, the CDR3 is TGTGCCAGCAGCTCGGTTCTGTCTAGCGGACAAGAGACCCAGTACTTC.

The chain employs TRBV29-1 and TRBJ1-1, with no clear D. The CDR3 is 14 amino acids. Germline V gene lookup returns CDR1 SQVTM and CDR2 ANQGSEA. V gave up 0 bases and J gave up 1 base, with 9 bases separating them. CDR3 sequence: CSVEEEGRNTEAFF. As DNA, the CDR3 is TGCAGCGTTGAAGAGGAGGGCCGGAACACTGAAGCTTTCTTT. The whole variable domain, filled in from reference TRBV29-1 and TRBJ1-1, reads SAVISQKPSRDICQRGTSLTIQCQVDSQVTMMFWYRQQPGQSLTLIATANQGSEATYESGFVIDKFPISRPNLTFSTLTVSNMSPEDSSIYLCSVEEEGRNTEAFFGQGTRLTVV.

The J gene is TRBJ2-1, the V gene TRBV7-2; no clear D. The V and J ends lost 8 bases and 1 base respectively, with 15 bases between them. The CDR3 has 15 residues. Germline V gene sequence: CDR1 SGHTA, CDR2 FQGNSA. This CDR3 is CASARESASYNEQFF. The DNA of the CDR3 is TGTGCCAGCGCCCGAGAGTCCGCATCCTACAATGAGCAGTTCTTC. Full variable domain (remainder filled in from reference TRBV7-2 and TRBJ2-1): GAGVSQSPSNKVTEKGKDVELRCDPISGHTALYWYRQSLGQGLEFLIYFQGNSAPDKSGLPSDRFSAERTGGSVSTLTIQRTQQEDSAVYLCASARESASYNEQFFGPGTRLTVL.